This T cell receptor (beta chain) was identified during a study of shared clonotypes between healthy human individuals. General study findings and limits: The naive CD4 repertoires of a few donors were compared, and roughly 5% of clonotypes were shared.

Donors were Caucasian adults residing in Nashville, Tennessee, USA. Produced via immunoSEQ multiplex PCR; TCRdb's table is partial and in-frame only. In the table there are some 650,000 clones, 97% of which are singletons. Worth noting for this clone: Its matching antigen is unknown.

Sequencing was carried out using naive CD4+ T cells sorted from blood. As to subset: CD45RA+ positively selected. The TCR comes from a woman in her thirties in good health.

Written as DNA, the CDR3 is TGTGCCTGGCAGGGGGATCCCTACAATGAGCAGTTCTTC. The encoded protein is CAWQGDPYNEQFF. This chain connects TRBV30 to TRBJ2-1, with TRBD1 identical over 7 bases. CDR3 length: 13 residues. The germline V gene has CDR1 GTSNPN and CDR2 SVGIG (reference sequence). V trimming: 5 bases; J trimming: 2 bases; junction bases outside the gene matches: 3.